This TCR beta chain was captured by sequencing in a study of siplizumab effects on memory and regulatory T cells. Some clones are missing from TCRdb's copy, which holds only in-frame ones; the method was immunoSEQ multiplex PCR. This table holds tens of thousands of clones, 90% to 98% found once. Per germline, CDR1 SQVTM and CDR2 ANQGSEA. V shed 7 bases and J shed 8 bases, with 11 bases lying between them. The CDR3 sequence is 10 residues long. The V and J genes are TRBV29-1 and TRBJ1-1; D gene ambiguous. Sequenced input: naive CD8+ T cells sorted from blood. The clonotype originates from a human donor in good health. CDR3 protein: CSASTDEAFF. CDR3 nucleotides: TGCAGCGCCTCTACAGACGAAGCTTTCTTT.